This passage covers 2 T cell receptor beta chains from one sample sequenced in a study of radiation and T cells in renal cell carcinoma. Time point given: blood 4 weeks post-SBRT, at nephrectomy. The treatment was: 15 Gy SBRT to primary tumor, nephrectomy 4 weeks later. The data were produced by immunoSEQ multiplex PCR, yet TCRdb's version contains in-frame clones alone and is incomplete. Among approximately 150,000 clones, approximately 86% were seen once, and the ten largest hold less than 20%. Material: blood, obtained from a patient whose treatment included radiotherapy and nephrectomy. The receptors were gathered from a woman aged 45-59 years with renal cell carcinoma.

The chain is built from TRBV7-2 and TRBJ1-5; D might be TRBD1 (5 bases). Germline CDR1 reads SGHTA; CDR2 reads FQGNSA. This CDR3 spans 14 amino acids. Trimming took off 5 bases at V and 5 bases at J, with 13 bases between the two ends. The CDR3 reads CASSQGPWDQPQHF. The CDR3 DNA follows: TGTGCCAGCAGCCAGGGACCGTGGGATCAGCCCCAGCATTTT.

The V call is TRBV7-2, the J call TRBJ1-6; 7 bases map to TRBD1. This CDR3 is built from 15 residues. Trimming removed 5 bases from V and 9 bases from J; junction bases left unmatched: 10. Germline lookup yields CDR1 SGHTA and CDR2 FQGNSA. This chain's CDR3 is CASSLDRAPSSPLHF. CDR3 DNA: TGTGCCAGCAGCCTAGACAGGGCCCCCAGTTCACCCCTCCACTTT.